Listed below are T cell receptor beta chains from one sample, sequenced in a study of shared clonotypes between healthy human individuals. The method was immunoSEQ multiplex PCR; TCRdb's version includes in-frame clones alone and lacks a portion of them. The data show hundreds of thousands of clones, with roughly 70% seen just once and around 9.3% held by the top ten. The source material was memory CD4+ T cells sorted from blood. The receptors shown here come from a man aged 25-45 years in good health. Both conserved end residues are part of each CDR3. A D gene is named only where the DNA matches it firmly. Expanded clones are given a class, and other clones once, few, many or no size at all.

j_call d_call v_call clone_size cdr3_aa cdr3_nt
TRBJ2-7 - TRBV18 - CASSPPGRSGEQYF TGTGCCAGCTCTCCCCCGGGACGCTCGGGCGAGCAGTACTTC
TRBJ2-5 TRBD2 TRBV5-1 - CASSLAASGRTGGETQYF TGCGCCAGCAGCTTGGCGGCTAGCGGGAGAACCGGAGGGGAGACCCAGTACTTC
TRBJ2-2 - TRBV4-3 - CASSLKEDSVYTGELFF TGCGCCAGCAGCCTTAAGGAGGATAGCGTTTACACCGGGGAGCTGTTTTTT
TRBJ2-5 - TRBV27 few CASAGASQETQYF TGTGCCAGCGCCGGGGCTTCTCAAGAGACCCAGTACTTC
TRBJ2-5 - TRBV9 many CASSVGVGQETQYF TGTGCCAGCAGCGTAGGGGTAGGGCAAGAGACCCAGTACTTC
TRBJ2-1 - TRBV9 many CASSVVATSYNEQFF TGTGCCAGCAGCGTAGTTGCTACATCCTACAATGAGCAGTTCTTC
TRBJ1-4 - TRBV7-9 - CASSALRDGNEKLFF TGTGCCAGCAGCGCCCTCCGGGACGGTAATGAAAAACTGTTTTTT
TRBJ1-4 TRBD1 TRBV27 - CASRLTGTANEKLFF TGTGCCAGCAGGCTAACCGGGACAGCTAATGAAAAACTGTTTTTT
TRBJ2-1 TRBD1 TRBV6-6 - CASSYSWDRADEQFF TGTGCCAGCAGTTACTCGTGGGACAGGGCCGATGAGCAGTTCTTC
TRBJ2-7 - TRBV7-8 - CASSLAGGPRSYEQYF TGTGCCAGCAGCTTAGCGGGGGGCCCTAGATCCTACGAGCAGTACTTC
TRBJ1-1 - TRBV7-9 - CASSFPTTGPNTEAFF TGTGCCAGCAGCTTCCCCACGACAGGACCGAACACTGAAGCTTTCTTT
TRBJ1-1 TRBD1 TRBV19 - CASSTWDRGQPRGTEAFF TGTGCCAGTAGTACCTGGGACAGGGGGCAGCCCCGGGGGACTGAAGCTTTCTTT
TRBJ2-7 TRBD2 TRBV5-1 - CASSLRLAGASYEQYF TGCGCCAGCAGCTTGAGGCTAGCGGGAGCCTCCTACGAGCAGTACTTC
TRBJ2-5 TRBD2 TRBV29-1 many CSADGLAGTQYF TGCAGCGCCGACGGACTAGCGGGAACTCAGTACTTC
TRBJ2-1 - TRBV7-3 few CASSLQSGRDNEQFF TGTGCCAGCAGCCTTCAAAGTGGCCGGGACAATGAGCAGTTCTTC
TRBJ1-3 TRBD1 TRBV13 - CASSENNRGSGNTIYF TGTGCCAGCAGCGAGAACAACAGGGGATCTGGAAACACCATATATTTT
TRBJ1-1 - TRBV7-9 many CASSFRSRDPLNTEAFF TGTGCCAGCAGCTTTAGGTCGAGGGACCCCCTGAACACTGAAGCTTTCTTT
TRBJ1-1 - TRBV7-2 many CASSQRAQGEAFF TGTGCCAGCAGCCAAAGGGCCCAGGGCGAAGCTTTCTTT
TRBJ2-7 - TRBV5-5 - CASSSTDGSYEQYF TGTGCCAGCAGCTCCACGGACGGCTCCTACGAGCAGTACTTC
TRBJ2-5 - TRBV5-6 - CASSLSQETQYF TGTGCCAGCAGCCTCTCCCAAGAGACCCAGTACTTC